This TCR beta chain was sequenced in a study of T-cell memory formation after mild COVID-19. Study-level findings and limits: Contracting clones from day 15 to 85 had balanced CD4/CD8; later expanders favoured CD4+. The main location of contracting CD4+ clones was CM and EM, and that of contracting CD8+ clones was EMRA. Day 37-peaking second-wave clones had unconfirmed SARS-CoV-2 specificity.

This CDR3 contains 10 residues. Trimming left V 3 bases short and J 6 bases short, with 1 base between. CDR1 SNHLY and CDR2 FYNNEI come from the germline V gene. MiXCR, run by TCRdb on the 5' RACE reads, gives a single entry per CDR3 protein. The sample shows fewer than 60,000 distinct CDR3 sequences, 25% to 35% of them seen only once. In its sample, this clonotype was seen a few times. The target antigen is unknown. The chain carries TRBV2 and TRBJ2-3; no firm D call. The clonotype comes from a man aged 18 to 30 who had mild COVID-19 (a few samples of this study predate the infection). Cell type and time point are not known. Sequencing was carried out using PBMCs or a T cell subset sorted from them (not recorded which). The CDR3 sequence: CASSDDTQYF. The CDR3 DNA sequence: TGTGCCAGCAGTGATGATACGCAGTATTTT.